The 22 T cell receptor beta chains listed next were all sequenced from one sample in a study of OX40 agonist ivuxolimab in advanced cancers. The table came from immunoSEQ multiplex PCR; TCRdb's copy has only in-frame clones and leaves some out. This sample has over 95,000 clones, with roughly 90% found just once. Here the sequenced sample was CD4+ or CD8+ T cells sorted from blood, taken in a trial of the OX40 agonist ivuxolimab. These receptors were taken from an adult with an advanced solid tumor such as melanoma, head and neck, liver or kidney cancer.

The chain recombines TRBV7-9 with TRBJ2-2, with TRBD2 identical over 10 bases. The CDR3 extends over 16 amino acids. Germline-derived CDR1 and CDR2 are SEHNR and FQNEAQ (reference sequence). V lost 4 bases, J lost 10 bases, and 12 bases stayed unmatched. This CDR3 reads CASSSRLAGAPEELFF. CDR3 DNA: TGTGCCAGCAGCTCGCGACTAGCGGGTGCTCCCGAGGAGCTGTTTTTT.

The V and J genes are TRBV4-1 and TRBJ2-7, with TRBD2 identical over 11 bases. This CDR3 has 16 residues. V shed 1 base and J 4 bases; nucleotides not matched to a gene: 6. Germline lookup yields CDR1 MGHRA and CDR2 YSYEKL. CDR3 residues: CASSQATSGRVYEQYF. CDR3 DNA sequence: TGCGCCAGCAGCCAAGCCACTAGCGGGAGAGTGTACGAGCAGTACTTC.

CDR3 bases: TGTGCCAGCTCACTCTCGTTGGAGGCATTGGTCGAAAACACTGAAGCTTTCTTT. This codes for CASSLSLEALVENTEAFF. The V gene is TRBV18, the J gene TRBJ1-1; D is unresolved. This CDR3 spans 18 amino acids. Germline CDR1 is KGHSH and CDR2 is LQKENI. The V end lost 4 bases, the J end lost 2 bases, and 23 bases lay between the germline ends.

This chain joins TRBV4-3 and TRBJ2-1; 11 bases fit TRBD2. With V trimmed by 6 bases and J by 4 bases, 5 bases remained unmatched. The germline V gene has CDR1 LGHNA and CDR2 YSLEER. This CDR3 has 15 residues. The chain's CDR3 is CASRSGLAEYNEQFF. The CDR3 DNA follows: TGCGCCAGCAGGTCGGGACTAGCGGAGTACAATGAGCAGTTCTTC.

The genes are TRBV2 and TRBJ2-7; D unresolved. Germline CDR1 is SNHLY and CDR2 is FYNNEI. Between the trimmed V and J ends, which lost 7 bases and 1 base, there was a span of 14 bases. This CDR3 spans 14 amino acids. The CDR3 DNA sequence: TGTGCCAGCAATCTGGGTCTCCTTTCCTACGAGCAGTACTTC. It specifies CASNLGLLSYEQYF.

This clone was observed once. This rearrangement joins TRBV11-2 to TRBJ1-3; D gene ambiguous. The V gene lost 2 bases and the J gene lost 3 bases, with 11 bases spanning the gap. The CDR3 has 15 amino acids. Germline V gives CDR1 SGHAT, CDR2 FQNNGV. CDR3 sequence: CASSLLRVGGNTIYF. The CDR3 DNA sequence: TGTGCCAGCAGCTTATTAAGGGTTGGTGGAAACACCATATATTTT.

The chain recombines TRBV14 with TRBJ2-7; 8 bases are shared with TRBD2. The CDR3 totals 15 residues. Trimming cost V 6 bases and J 3 bases; bases outside gene matches: 10. Germline loops: CDR1 SGHDN, CDR2 FVKESK. The CDR3 region has the DNA TGTGCCAGCAGTAGCGGGGTAGCGGGAAACTACGAGCAGTACTTC. Its translation: CASSSGVAGNYEQYF.

The chain recombines TRBV7-2 with TRBJ2-5, with 13 bases matching TRBD2. Germline V gene lookup returns CDR1 SGHTA and CDR2 FQGNSA. This CDR3 region has 14 residues. Unmatched junction bases numbered 4, after V lost 5 bases and J lost 7 bases. The CDR3 is CASSVTSGRATQYF. The CDR3 bases are TGTGCCAGCAGCGTAACTAGCGGGAGGGCGACCCAGTACTTC.

This chain links TRBV7-8 with TRBJ1-5, with D maybe TRBD1 (6 bases). Germline lookup yields CDR1 SGHVS and CDR2 FQNEAQ. This CDR3 region has 13 residues. V shed 1 base and J shed 5 bases, with 6 bases lying between them. The CDR3 region is CASSLDRDQPQHF. CDR3 sequence (DNA): TGTGCCAGCAGCTTAGACAGGGATCAGCCCCAGCATTTT.

This clone has only a few counts. V gene TRBV18 combines with J gene TRBJ2-5; D remains ambiguous. Germline lookup yields CDR1 KGHSH and CDR2 LQKENI. With 6 bases removed from V and 5 bases from J, the gap between germline ends came to 7 bases. The CDR3 totals 11 residues. CDR3 nucleotides: TGTGCCAGCTCCCCTGGGGAGACCCAGTACTTC. As protein: CASSPGETQYF. Complete variable domain (other parts from reference TRBV18 and TRBJ2-5): NAGVMQNPRHLVRRRGQEARLRCSPMKGHSHVYWYRQLPEEGLKFMVYLQKENIIDESGMPKERFSAEFPKEGPSILRIQQVVRGDSAAYFCASSPGETQYFGPGTRLLVL.

The chain joins TRBV19 to TRBJ2-7; D possibly corresponds to TRBD2 (7 bases). V lost 3 bases to trimming and J lost 6 bases, with 15 bases between them. CDR1 and CDR2 (germline): LNHDA, SQIVND (reference sequence). The CDR3 extends over 14 amino acids. CDR3 sequence: CASSMGGPQGEQYF. The CDR3 coding sequence is TGTGCCAGTAGTATGGGGGGGCCTCAGGGCGAGCAGTACTTC. Variable domain in full (rest from reference TRBV19 and TRBJ2-7): DGGITQSPKYLFRKEGQNVTLSCEQNLNHDAMYWYRQDPGQGLRLIYYSQIVNDFQKGDIAEGYSVSREKKESFPLTVTSAQKNPTAFYLCASSMGGPQGEQYFGPGTRLTVT.

This chain links TRBV4-3 with TRBJ2-2, with TRBD2 matching over 7 bases. This CDR3 has 20 amino acids. The trim removed 2 bases at V and 2 bases at J, leaving 17 bases unmatched. In germline, CDR1 is LGHNA, CDR2 YSLEER. CDR3 residues: CASSQRLAGFSGPNTGELFF. CDR3 in DNA: TGCGCCAGCAGCCAAAGACTAGCTGGTTTTAGCGGGCCTAACACCGGGGAGCTGTTTTTT.

This chain links TRBV11-3 with TRBJ2-2; no reliable D call. V lost 1 base to trimming and J lost 4 bases, with 4 bases between them. Germline values: CDR1 SGHNT, CDR2 YENEEA. The CDR3 contains 13 residues. CDR3 DNA: TGTGCCAGCAGCTTAGGGGTCACCGGGGAGCTGTTTTTT. Its protein is CASSLGVTGELFF.

This chain uses TRBV7-3 with TRBJ2-3, with 13 bases identical to TRBD2. This CDR3 contains 20 residues. Germline trimming cut 6 bases from V and 3 bases from J; bases unmatched to any gene: 18. Germline values: CDR1 SGHTA, CDR2 FQGTGA. Written as DNA, the CDR3 is TGTGCCAGCAGTTTATCTCGACTAGCGGGAGGCCAAGGACGTACAGATACGCAGTATTTT. Translating gives CASSLSRLAGGQGRTDTQYF. Full variable domain (outside the CDR3, taken from reference TRBV7-3 and TRBJ2-3): GAGVSQTPSNKVTEKGKYVELRCDPISGHTALYWYRQSLGQGPEFLIYFQGTGAADDSGLPNDRFFAVRPEGSVSTLKIQRTERGDSAVYLCASSLSRLAGGQGRTDTQYFGPGTRLTVL.

The V and J genes are TRBV5-1 and TRBJ2-7, with 9 bases identical to TRBD2. J lost 3 bases, V lost 1 base, and 5 bases had no gene match. The CDR3 has 15 amino acids. The V gene's germline CDR1 is SGHRS and CDR2 YFSETQ. DNA for the CDR3: TGCGCCAGCAGCTTGAGCGCGGGAGGGGGCTACGAGCAGTACTTC. Translating gives CASSLSAGGGYEQYF.

The chain has TRBV10-2 and TRBJ2-5; D is unclear. The CDR3 length is 12 residues. V lost 2 bases and J lost 7, with 8 bases in between. Germline V lookup: CDR1 WSHSY, CDR2 SAAADI. The CDR3 region has the DNA TGCGCCAGCAGTGAGGTTGCTGGGACCCAGTACTTC. It yields the protein CASSEVAGTQYF.

CDR3 in amino acids: CASSLSPGQGEQYF. CDR3 coding DNA: TGTGCCAGCAGTTTATCCCCCGGGCAGGGAGAGCAGTACTTC. The chain is built from TRBV28 and TRBJ2-7; a possible D gene is TRBD1 (5 bases). V gave up 1 base and J gave up 7 bases, with 14 bases separating them. CDR1 and CDR2 (germline): MDHEN, SYDVKM. The CDR3 spans 14 residues.

CDR3 region: CASSLTTSGGSEQFF. The CDR3 coding sequence is TGTGCCAGCAGCCTAACGACTAGCGGGGGGAGTGAGCAGTTCTTC. The V and J genes are TRBV27 and TRBJ2-1, with 13 bases aligning to TRBD2. Germline loops: CDR1 MNHEY, CDR2 SMNVEV (reference sequence). The CDR3 covers 15 residues. With 6 bases clipped from V and 9 bases from J, the junction kept 8 bases outside the gene matches.

The rearrangement uses TRBV7-6 and TRBJ1-1, with a tentative D call TRBD1 (5 bases). V was cut by 1 base and J by 3 bases, with 9 bases left in between. Germline values: CDR1 SGHVS, CDR2 FNYEAQ. The CDR3 length is 14 residues. As DNA, the CDR3 is TGTGCCAGCAGCTTAGGCTTGGGACACACTGAAGCTTTCTTT. It encodes CASSLGLGHTEAFF. Looking up the rest from reference TRBV7-6 and TRBJ1-1 gives the full variable domain: GAGVSQSPRYKVTKRGQDVALRCDPISGHVSLYWYRQALGQGPEFLTYFNYEAQQDKSGLPNDRFSAERPEGSISTLTIQRTEQRDSAMYRCASSLGLGHTEAFFGQGTRLTVV.

The chain is built from TRBV21-1 and TRBJ2-1; no check of the table's D call, TRBD1, against the DNA was made. TRBV21-1 is listed as a pseudogene. CDR3 length: 16 amino acids. CDR3 coding DNA: TGTGCCAGCAGCGTATCCGGGACAGGGGTTTACAATGAGCAGTTCTTC. As protein: CASSVSGTGVYNEQFF.

The genes are TRBV6-5 and TRBJ2-5, with 12 bases fitting TRBD1. CDR3 length: 15 amino acids. Unmatched junction bases numbered 6, after V lost 6 bases and J lost 4 bases. Per germline, CDR1 MNHEY and CDR2 SVGAGI. CDR3 in DNA: TGTGCCAGCAGCCGGGACAGGGGGCTCTCAGAGACCCAGTACTTC. Translated, it gives CASSRDRGLSETQYF.

The V gene is TRBV7-9, the J gene TRBJ1-1, with D unclear. Germline-derived CDR1 and CDR2 are SEHNR and FQNEAQ (reference sequence). This CDR3 spans 14 amino acids. Trimming left V 5 bases short and J 4 bases short, with 14 bases between. This CDR3 is CASSELGGSTEAFF. CDR3 sequence (DNA): TGTGCCAGCAGCGAACTAGGAGGATCCACTGAAGCTTTCTTT.